This is a list of T cell receptor beta chains from one sample in a study of graft-versus-host responses after intestinal transplantation. TCRdb's table, derived via immunoSEQ multiplex PCR, lists solely in-frame clones and lacks some. Of 9,500 to 12,000 clones listed, roughly 79% are singletons. The sample consisted of ileum tissue, taken 23 days after intestinal transplant. The receptors were sampled from a human patient who received an intestinal transplant, so some T cells may come from the graft donor. Both conserved end residues are part of each CDR3. Each record gives: CDR3 protein, CDR3 DNA, D gene, V gene, J gene, clone size. D genes are given only for firm matches. Size tells how often a clone was seen (once, few, many) or the class of an expanded clone, and some rows leave it out.

CASKRDGEINEQFF	TGTGCCAGCAAGCGAGATGGGGAAATCAATGAGCAGTTCTTC	NA	TRBV2	TRBJ2-1	NA
CATTQGRNQPQHF	TGTGCCACCACCCAGGGACGAAATCAGCCCCAGCATTTT	NA	TRBV19	TRBJ1-5	NA
CASSLRSEQFF	TGCGCCAGCAGCCTTAGGAGTGAGCAGTTCTTC	NA	TRBV4-1	TRBJ2-1	large
CASSLPGGPNTEAFF	TGTGCCAGCAGTTTACCCGGGGGGCCGAACACTGAAGCTTTCTTT	NA	TRBV28	TRBJ1-1	NA
CASSLVLETGEQYF	TGTGCCAGCAGCTTGGTTCTAGAGACGGGCGAGCAGTACTTC	NA	TRBV5-6	TRBJ2-7	NA
CASSYSGDYEQYF	TGTGCCAGCAGTTACTCGGGGGATTACGAGCAGTACTTC	NA	TRBV6-5	TRBJ2-7	few
CASSPGTGEQYF	TGTGCCAGCAGCCCAGGGACGGGCGAGCAGTACTTC	NA	TRBV7-9	TRBJ2-7	NA
CASSLRIMGTLYEQYF	TGCGCCAGCAGCTTAAGGATCATGGGAACTCTCTACGAGCAGTACTTC	NA	TRBV4-1	TRBJ2-7	NA
CASSQGFLTSGRAWRETQYF	TGTGCCAGCAGCCAAGGTTTTTTAACCAGCGGGAGGGCCTGGAGAGAGACCCAGTACTTC	TRBD2	TRBV4-2	TRBJ2-5	NA
CASSLTGGPDTQYF	TGTGCCAGCAGCTTAACAGGAGGGCCGGATACGCAGTATTTT	NA	TRBV7-3	TRBJ2-3	NA
CASSLVPTSGGVGEQFF	TGTGCCAGCAGCTTAGTTCCCACTAGCGGGGGGGTTGGGGAGCAGTTCTTC	TRBD2	TRBV13	TRBJ2-1	few